The present T cell receptor (beta chain) was sequenced within a study of cytomegalovirus exposure and HLA in healthy donors. Study context: Later, an analysis reported that the 120 or so validation repertoires had used the same platform as the roughly 660 first-cohort repertoires. Study-wide results and limits: In the 120 or so validation repertoires, around 95% of cluster scores exceeded 0, per a later analysis. Among TCR beta chains, those listed as cytomegalovirus-associated numbered approximately 150. Both high specificity and high sensitivity reportedly marked the classifier's diagnosis of cytomegalovirus status.

Method: immunoSEQ multiplex PCR; TCRdb's copy keeps in-frame clones and lacks some. Among about 140,000 clones listed, approximately 86% were seen once. This clone appeared a single time. Its antigen is unidentified. V was cut by 5 bases and J by 5 bases, with 9 bases left in between. Germline CDR1 reads DFQATT; CDR2 reads SNEGSKA (reference sequence). The CDR3 runs to 11 residues. This chain joins TRBV20-1 and TRBJ1-2; D is unclear. Material: PBMCs. This TCR was sampled from a young man in good health and CMV-seropositive. The CDR3 DNA reads TGCAGTGCTCGTAACGGGTATGGCTACACCTTC. It yields the protein CSARNGYGYTF.